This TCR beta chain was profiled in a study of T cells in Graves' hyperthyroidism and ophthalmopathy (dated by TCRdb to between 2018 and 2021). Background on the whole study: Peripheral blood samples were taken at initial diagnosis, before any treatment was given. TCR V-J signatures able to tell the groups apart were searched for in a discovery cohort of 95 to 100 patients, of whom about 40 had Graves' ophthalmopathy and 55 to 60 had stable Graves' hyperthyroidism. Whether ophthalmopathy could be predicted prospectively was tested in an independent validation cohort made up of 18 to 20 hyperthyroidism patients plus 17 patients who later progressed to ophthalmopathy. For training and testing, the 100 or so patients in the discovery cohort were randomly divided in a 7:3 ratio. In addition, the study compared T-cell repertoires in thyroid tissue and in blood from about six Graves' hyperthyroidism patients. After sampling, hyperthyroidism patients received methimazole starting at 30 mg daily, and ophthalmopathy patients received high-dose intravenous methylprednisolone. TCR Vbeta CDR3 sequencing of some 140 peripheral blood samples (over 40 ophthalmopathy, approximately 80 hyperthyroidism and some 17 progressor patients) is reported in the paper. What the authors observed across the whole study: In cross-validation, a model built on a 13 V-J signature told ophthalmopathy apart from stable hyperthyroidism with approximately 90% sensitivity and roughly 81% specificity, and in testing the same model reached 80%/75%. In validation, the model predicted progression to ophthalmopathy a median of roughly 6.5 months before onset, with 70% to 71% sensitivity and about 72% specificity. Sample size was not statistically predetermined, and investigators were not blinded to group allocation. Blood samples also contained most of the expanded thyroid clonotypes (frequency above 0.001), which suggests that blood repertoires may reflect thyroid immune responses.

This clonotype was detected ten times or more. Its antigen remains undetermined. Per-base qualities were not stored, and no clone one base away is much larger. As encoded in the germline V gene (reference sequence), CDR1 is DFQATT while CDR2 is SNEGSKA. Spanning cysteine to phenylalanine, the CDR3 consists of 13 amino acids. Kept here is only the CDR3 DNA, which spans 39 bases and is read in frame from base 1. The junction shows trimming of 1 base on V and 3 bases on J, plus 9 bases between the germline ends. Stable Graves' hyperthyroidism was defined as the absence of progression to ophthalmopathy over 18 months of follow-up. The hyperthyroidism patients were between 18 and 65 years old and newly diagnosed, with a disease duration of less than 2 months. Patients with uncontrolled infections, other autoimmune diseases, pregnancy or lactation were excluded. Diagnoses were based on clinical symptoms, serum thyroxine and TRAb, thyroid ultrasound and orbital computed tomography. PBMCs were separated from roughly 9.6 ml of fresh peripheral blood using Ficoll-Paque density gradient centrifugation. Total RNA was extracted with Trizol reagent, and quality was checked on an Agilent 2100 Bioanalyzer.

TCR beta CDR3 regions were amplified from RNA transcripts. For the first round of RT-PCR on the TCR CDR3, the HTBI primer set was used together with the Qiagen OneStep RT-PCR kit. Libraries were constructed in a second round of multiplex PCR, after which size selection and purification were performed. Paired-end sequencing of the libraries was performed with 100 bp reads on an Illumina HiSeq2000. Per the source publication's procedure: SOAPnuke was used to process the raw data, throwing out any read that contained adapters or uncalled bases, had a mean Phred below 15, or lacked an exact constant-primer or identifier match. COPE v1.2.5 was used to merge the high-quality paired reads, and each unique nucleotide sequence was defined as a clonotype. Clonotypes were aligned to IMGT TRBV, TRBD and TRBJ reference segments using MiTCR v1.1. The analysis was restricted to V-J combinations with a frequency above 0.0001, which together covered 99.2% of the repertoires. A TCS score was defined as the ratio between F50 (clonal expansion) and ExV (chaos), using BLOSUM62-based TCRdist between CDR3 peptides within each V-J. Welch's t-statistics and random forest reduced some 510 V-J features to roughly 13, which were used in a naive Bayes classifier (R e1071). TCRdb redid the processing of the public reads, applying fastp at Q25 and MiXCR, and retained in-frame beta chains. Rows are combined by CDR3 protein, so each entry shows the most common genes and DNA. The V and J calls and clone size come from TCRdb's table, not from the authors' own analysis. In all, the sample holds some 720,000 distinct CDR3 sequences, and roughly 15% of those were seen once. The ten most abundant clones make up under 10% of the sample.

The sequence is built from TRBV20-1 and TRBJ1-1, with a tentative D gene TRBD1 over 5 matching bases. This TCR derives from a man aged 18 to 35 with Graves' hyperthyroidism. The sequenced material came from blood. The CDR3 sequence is CSARGGVHTEAFF. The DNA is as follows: TGCAGTGCTAGAGGGGGCGTCCACACTGAAGCTTTCTTT.